The 7 T cell receptor beta chains below come from one sample, sequenced in a study of tumor-infiltrating lymphocytes in localized non-small cell lung cancer. This table comes from immunoSEQ multiplex PCR, and its TCRdb copy is limited to in-frame clones, with some not included. This table has about 15,000 clones, 65% to 75% appearing once. The specimen was lung tumor tissue. The receptors were sampled from a human donor with non-small cell lung cancer.

The rearrangement uses TRBV5-6 and TRBJ2-7, with 8 bases fitting TRBD2. V was pared by 4 bases and J by 5 bases, with 8 bases of the junction left unmatched. The CDR3 runs 14 residues. Germline V gives CDR1 SGHDT, CDR2 YYEEEE. CDR3 bases: TGTGCCAGCAGCCCCCCCGGGAGGGCCAACGAGCAGTACTTC. It yields the protein CASSPPGRANEQYF.

The V call is TRBV27, the J call TRBJ2-4, with D possibly being TRBD1 or TRBD2 (5 bases each). This CDR3 is built from 15 residues. With 5 bases removed from V and 0 bases from J, the gap between germline ends came to 11 bases. Germline assignment: CDR1 MNHEY and CDR2 SMNVEV (reference sequence). CDR3 protein: CASSSLGEAKNIQYF. CDR3 coding DNA: TGTGCCAGCAGTAGTTTGGGGGAAGCCAAAAACATTCAGTACTTC.

This clone was found a few times. The V gene is TRBV5-1, the J gene TRBJ2-7, with 13 bases lining up with TRBD2. CDR1 SGHRS and CDR2 YFSETQ come from the germline V gene. The CDR3 totals 16 residues. With 4 bases clipped from V and 2 bases from J, the junction kept 6 bases outside the gene matches. CDR3 sequence (DNA): TGCGCCAGCAGCCCGGCCGGGACTAGCGGGACCTACGAGCAGTACTTC. Amino acid sequence: CASSPAGTSGTYEQYF. Full variable domain (remainder filled in from reference TRBV5-1 and TRBJ2-7): KAGVTQTPRYLIKTRGQQVTLSCSPISGHRSVSWYQQTPGQGLQFLFEYFSETQRNKGNFPGRFSGRQFSNSRSEMNVSTLELGDSALYLCASSPAGTSGTYEQYFGPGTRLTVT.

V is TRBV6-5 and J is TRBJ2-7; D may be TRBD2 (6 bases). Trimming stripped 2 bases from V and 7 bases from J, with 18 bases between. The germline V gene encodes CDR1 MNHEY and CDR2 SVGAGI. This CDR3 comprises 15 residues. The CDR3 reads CASSYSSGGTWEQYF. CDR3 in DNA: TGTGCCAGCAGTTACAGTAGCGGAGGGACCTGGGAGCAGTACTTC.

The rearrangement uses TRBV29-1 and TRBJ2-1; 14 bases are a match to TRBD2. J gave up 8 bases and V 5 bases, and 8 bases lay outside the gene matches. The CDR3 has 15 residues. Germline loops: CDR1 SQVTM, CDR2 ANQGSEA. The CDR3 DNA follows: TGCAGCGTTCAAGGGGGACTAGCGGGAGACGATGAGCAGTTCTTC. Translated, it gives CSVQGGLAGDDEQFF.

The chain is built from TRBV27 and TRBJ2-3; perhaps D is TRBD1 or TRBD2 (5 bases each). Germline V gene sequence: CDR1 MNHEY, CDR2 SMNVEV (reference sequence). V lost 3 bases, J lost 10 bases, and 20 bases lay in between. The CDR3 spans 15 residues. CDR3 DNA: TGTGCCAGCAGTTTCGGGACCCCCTCGCTGGCGCCGCAGTATTTT. Translating it yields CASSFGTPSLAPQYF.

This clone was seen just once. The gene calls are TRBV11-3 and TRBJ1-2; D call uncertain. The germline gives CDR1 SGHNT, CDR2 YENEEA. Trimming took off 5 bases at V and 3 bases at J, with 10 bases between the two ends. The CDR3 spans 13 residues. The CDR3 DNA reads TGTGCCAGCAGCCCAGATGTCGACTATGGCTACACCTTC. This encodes CASSPDVDYGYTF.